This paragraph reports one TCR beta chain. Its matching antigen is unknown. The authors incorporated unique molecular identifiers into the TCR beta cDNA libraries. T cells numbering about 0.85 to 11 million gave rise to 500,000 or so cDNA molecules. TCRdb used MiXCR to reprocess the PCR reads, holding one entry per CDR3 protein. The sample has approximately 630,000 distinct CDR3 sequences, approximately 59% seen once. These data come from a study of post-analysis software for immune sequencing data. Study-wide context: There were relapsing-remitting, secondary progressive and progressive-relapsing multiple sclerosis among the disease courses included. The study, taken as a whole, reports: A significant reduction in normalized Chao1 diversity was observed in multiple sclerosis patients versus controls. The five TRBV segments detected at higher frequency in patients than in controls included TRBV5-6, TRBV5-1 and TRBV20-1. Analysis by F measure revealed that same-batch samples clustered strongly together.

The CDR3 contains 13 residues. Between the trimmed V and J ends, which lost 1 base and 3 bases, there was a span of 6 bases. Germline V gene lookup returns CDR1 SGHTA and CDR2 FQGNSA. The TCR comes from a girl aged 2 to 9 with multiple sclerosis. Sequencing was carried out using blood. This chain uses TRBV7-2 with TRBJ2-5, with unresolved D. CDR3 coding DNA: TGTGCCAGCAGCTTAGTATGGGAAGAGACCCAGTACTTC. As protein: CASSLVWEETQYF.